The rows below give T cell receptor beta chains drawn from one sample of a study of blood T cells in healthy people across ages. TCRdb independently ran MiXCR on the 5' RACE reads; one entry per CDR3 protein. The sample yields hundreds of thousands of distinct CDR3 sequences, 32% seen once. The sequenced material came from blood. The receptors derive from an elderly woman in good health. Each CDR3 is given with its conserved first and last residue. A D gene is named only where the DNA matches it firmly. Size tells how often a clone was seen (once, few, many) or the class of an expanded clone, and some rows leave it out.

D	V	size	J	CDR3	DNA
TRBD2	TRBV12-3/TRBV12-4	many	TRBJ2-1	CASSPTGTRAYNEQFF	TGTGCCAGCAGTCCGACCGGGACTAGGGCCTACAATGAGCAGTTCTTC
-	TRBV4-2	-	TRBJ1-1	CASSQRLLDTEAFF	TGTGCCAGCAGCCAGCGATTGTTGGACACTGAAGCTTTCTTT
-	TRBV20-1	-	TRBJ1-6	CSARGLSYNSPLHF	TGCAGTGCTAGAGGGCTCTCCTATAATTCACCCCTCCACTTT
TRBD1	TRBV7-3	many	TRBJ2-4	CASSTSGGVRDIQYF	TGTGCCAGCAGCACATCAGGGGGCGTAAGGGACATTCAGTACTTC
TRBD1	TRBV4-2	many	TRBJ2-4	CASSRRQGDNIQYF	TGTGCCAGCAGCCGGAGACAGGGGGATAACATTCAGTACTTC
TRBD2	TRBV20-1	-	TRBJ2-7	CSPTRPELAVTYEQYF	TGCAGTCCAACCCGACCGGAACTAGCGGTTACCTACGAGCAGTACTTC
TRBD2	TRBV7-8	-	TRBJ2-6	CASSLVGGGKSGANVLTF	TGTGCCAGCAGCTTAGTCGGGGGGGGGAAATCTGGGGCCAACGTCCTGACTTTC
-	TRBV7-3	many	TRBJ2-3	CASSMTRTDTQYF	TGTGCCAGCAGCATGACTAGGACAGATACGCAGTATTTT
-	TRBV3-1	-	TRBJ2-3	CASSQAGTGRTDTQYF	TGTGCCAGCAGCCAAGCCGGGACTGGACGCACAGATACGCAGTATTTT
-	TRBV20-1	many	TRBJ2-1	CSARRPESSYNEQFF	TGCAGTGCTAGACGTCCAGAGAGCTCCTACAATGAGCAGTTCTTC
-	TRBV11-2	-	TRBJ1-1	CASSRDGATEAFF	TGTGCCAGCAGCCGTGACGGGGCCACTGAAGCTTTCTTT
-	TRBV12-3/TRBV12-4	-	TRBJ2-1	CASSLGGAQDNEQFF	TGTGCCAGCAGTTTAGGGGGGGCCCAGGACAATGAGCAGTTCTTC
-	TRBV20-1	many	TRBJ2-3	CSASDRAGNTDTQYF	TGCAGTGCTAGTGATCGGGCGGGGAATACAGATACGCAGTATTTT
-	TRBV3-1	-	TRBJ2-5	CASSQGSGPETQYF	TGTGCCAGCAGCCAAGGGTCGGGGCCAGAGACCCAGTACTTC
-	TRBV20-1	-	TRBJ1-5	CSAIRGRDNQPQHF	TGCAGTGCTATACGAGGGCGGGACAATCAGCCCCAGCATTTT
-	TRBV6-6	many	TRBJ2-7	CASSTRVSEQYF	TGTGCCAGCAGTACCAGGGTATCGGAGCAGTACTTC
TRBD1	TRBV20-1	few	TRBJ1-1	CSARTGGRAEAFF	TGCAGTGCGCGGACAGGGGGGAGGGCTGAAGCTTTCTTT
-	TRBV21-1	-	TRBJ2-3	CASSRPRERGEDTQYF	TGTGCCAGCAGCCGTCCCAGGGAGCGGGGGGAAGATACGCAGTATTTT
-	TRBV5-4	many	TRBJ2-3	CASSTAGGLSTDTQYF	TGTGCCAGCAGCACCGCCGGGGGACTGAGCACAGATACGCAGTATTTT
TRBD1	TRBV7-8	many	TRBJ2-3	CASSLRDRTYTDTQYF	TGTGCCAGCAGCCTCCGGGACAGAACTTACACAGATACGCAGTATTTT
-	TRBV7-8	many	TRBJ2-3	CASSLWLPSTDTQYF	TGTGCCAGCAGCTTATGGCTACCTAGCACAGATACGCAGTATTTT
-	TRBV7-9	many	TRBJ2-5	CASSPTGWDQYF	TGTGCCAGCAGCCCAACCGGGTGGGACCAGTACTTC
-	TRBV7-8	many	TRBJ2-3	CASSLVDTDTQYF	TGTGCCAGCAGCTTAGTGGACACAGATACGCAGTATTTT
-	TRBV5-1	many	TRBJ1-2	CASRQVSNYGYTF	TGCGCCAGCAGACAGGTCTCTAACTATGGCTACACCTTC
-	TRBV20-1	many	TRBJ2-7	CSARVSGAIGEQYF	TGCAGTGCTAGAGTTTCGGGGGCGATCGGCGAGCAGTACTTC
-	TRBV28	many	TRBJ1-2	CASGGAGGYTF	TGTGCCAGCGGGGGCGCGGGTGGCTACACCTTC
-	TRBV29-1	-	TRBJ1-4	CSVEDTEGVGKLFF	TGCAGCGTTGAAGATACGGAGGGGGTTGGAAAACTGTTTTTT
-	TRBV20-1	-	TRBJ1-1	CSARRLAQVNTEAFF	TGCAGTGCTAGAAGGCTCGCACAGGTGAACACTGAAGCTTTCTTT
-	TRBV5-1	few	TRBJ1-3	CASSSGAVSGNTIYF	TGCGCCAGCAGCTCGGGGGCAGTCTCTGGAAACACCATATATTTT
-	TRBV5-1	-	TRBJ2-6	CASSLVLAGANVLAF	TGCGCCAGCAGCTTGGTGCTTGCTGGGGCCAACGTCCTGGCTTTC
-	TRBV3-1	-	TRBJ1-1	CASSPRTSNTEAFF	TGTGCCAGCAGCCCCAGGACATCTAACACTGAAGCTTTCTTT
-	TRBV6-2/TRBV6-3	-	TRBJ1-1	CASSYGFANTEAFF	TGTGCCAGCAGTTACGGATTCGCTAACACTGAAGCTTTCTTT
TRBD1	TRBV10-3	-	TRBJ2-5	CAISVSGTGTHEQYF	TGTGCCATCAGTGTCTCCGGGACAGGGACCCATGAGCAGTACTTC
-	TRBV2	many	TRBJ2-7	CASRVQALPSYEQYF	TGTGCCAGCAGAGTTCAGGCCTTACCGTCCTACGAGCAGTACTTC
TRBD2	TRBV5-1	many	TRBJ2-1	CASSRGRGDRDEQFF	TGCGCCAGCAGCCGCGGGCGGGGGGATCGCGATGAGCAGTTCTTC
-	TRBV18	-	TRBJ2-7	CASSTQVGVEQYF	TGTGCCAGCTCAACGCAAGTAGGAGTCGAGCAGTACTTC
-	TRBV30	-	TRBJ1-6	CAWSSPLQGKNSPLHF	TGTGCCTGGAGCTCCCCTCTACAGGGAAAGAATTCACCCCTCCACTTT
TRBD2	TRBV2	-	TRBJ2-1	CASRELAGYANEQFF	TGTGCCAGCAGGGAACTAGCGGGATACGCTAATGAGCAGTTCTTC
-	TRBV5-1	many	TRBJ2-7	CASSPVVSPESEQYF	TGCGCCAGCAGCCCGGTAGTGAGCCCCGAGAGCGAGCAGTACTTC
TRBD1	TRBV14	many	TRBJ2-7	CASSRQGRGTYEQYF	TGTGCCAGCAGCCGACAGGGTAGGGGTACCTACGAGCAGTACTTC
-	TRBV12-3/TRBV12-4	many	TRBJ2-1	CASRGWFRAGSYNEQFF	TGTGCCAGCAGGGGATGGTTCAGGGCCGGCTCCTACAATGAGCAGTTCTTC
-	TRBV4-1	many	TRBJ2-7	CASSHVTGGSYEQYF	TGCGCCAGCAGCCATGTGACCGGGGGCTCCTACGAGCAGTACTTC
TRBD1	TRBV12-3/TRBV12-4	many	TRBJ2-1	CASSRQGVIHEQFF	TGTGCCAGCAGTCGACAGGGGGTTATCCATGAGCAGTTCTTC
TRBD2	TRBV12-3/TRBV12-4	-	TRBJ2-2	CASSLYGGIAGELFF	TGTGCCAGCAGTTTATACGGGGGGATCGCCGGGGAGCTGTTTTTT
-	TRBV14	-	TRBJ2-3	CASSIRGPSTDTQYF	TGTGCCAGCAGCATACGGGGGCCCAGCACAGATACGCAGTATTTT
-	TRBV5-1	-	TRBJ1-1	CASSLSGPGEAFF	TGCGCCAGCAGCTTGTCGGGACCGGGTGAAGCTTTCTTT
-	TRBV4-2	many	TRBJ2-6	CASNEFPGANVLTF	TGTGCCAGCAACGAGTTCCCTGGGGCCAACGTCCTGACTTTC
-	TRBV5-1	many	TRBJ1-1	CASSLDGEGTEAFF	TGCGCCAGCAGCTTGGACGGGGAGGGGACTGAAGCTTTCTTT
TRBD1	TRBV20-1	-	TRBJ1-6	CSASPGTGYNSPLHF	TGCAGTGCTAGCCCCGGGACAGGGTATAATTCACCCCTCCACTTT
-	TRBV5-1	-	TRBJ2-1	CASSPPTDEQFF	TGCGCCAGCAGCCCCCCGACAGATGAGCAGTTCTTC
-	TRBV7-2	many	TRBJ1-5	CASSLVAGENQPQHF	TGTGCCAGCAGCTTAGTGGCAGGGGAGAATCAGCCCCAGCATTTT
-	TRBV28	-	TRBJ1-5	CASRSNTGLGGNQPQHF	TGTGCCAGCAGGTCGAACACAGGGTTGGGTGGCAATCAGCCCCAGCATTTT
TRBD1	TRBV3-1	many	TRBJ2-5	CASSHLGTGEETQYF	TGTGCCAGCAGCCACCTAGGGACAGGGGAAGAGACCCAGTACTTC
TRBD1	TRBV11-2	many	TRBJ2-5	CASSLGGTGQETQYF	TGTGCCAGCAGCTTAGGAGGGACAGGGCAAGAGACCCAGTACTTC
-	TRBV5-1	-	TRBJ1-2	CASSLARQKYTF	TGCGCCAGCAGCTTGGCGCGGCAGAAATACACCTTC
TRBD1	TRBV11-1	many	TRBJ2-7	CASSHPWDRVFYEQYF	TGTGCCAGCAGCCACCCTTGGGACAGGGTGTTCTACGAGCAGTACTTC
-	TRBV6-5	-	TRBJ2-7	CASSYSRVHEQYF	TGTGCCAGCAGTTACTCCAGGGTCCACGAGCAGTACTTC
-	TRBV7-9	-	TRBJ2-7	CASSSETQDF	TGTGCCAGCAGCTCCGAGACCCAGGACTTC
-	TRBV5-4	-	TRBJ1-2	CASRPRTATNYDYTF	TGTGCCAGCAGACCCAGGACAGCAACTAACTATGACTACACCTTC